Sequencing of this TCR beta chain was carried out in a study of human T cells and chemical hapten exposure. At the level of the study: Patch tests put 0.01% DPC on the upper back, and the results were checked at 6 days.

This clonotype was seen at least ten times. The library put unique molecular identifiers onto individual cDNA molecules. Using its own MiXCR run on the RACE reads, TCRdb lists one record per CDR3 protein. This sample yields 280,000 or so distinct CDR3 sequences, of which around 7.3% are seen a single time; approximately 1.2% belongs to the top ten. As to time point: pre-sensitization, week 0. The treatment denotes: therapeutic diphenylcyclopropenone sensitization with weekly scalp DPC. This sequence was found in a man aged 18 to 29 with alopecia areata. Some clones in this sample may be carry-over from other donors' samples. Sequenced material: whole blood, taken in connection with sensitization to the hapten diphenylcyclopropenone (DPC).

For the CDR3, the DNA is TGTGCCAGCGGAAGGCCCGCTAACTATGGCTACACCTTC. Translating gives CASGRPANYGYTF. The chain uses TRBV28 and TRBJ1-2; D is undetermined. Germline-derived CDR1 and CDR2 are MDHEN and SYDVKM. The ends were cut back, 8 bases at V and 0 bases at J, with 10 bases in the middle. This CDR3 is 13 amino acids long.